This paragraph covers one T cell receptor (beta chain) sequence. The data originate from a study of CD8 T cells in Susac syndrome. In blood CD8+ and CD4+ T cells, TCR beta underwent sequencing. Negative magnetic isolation gave CD8+ and CD4+ cells; FACS enriched CD8+ TEMRA. It was with random hexamers that roughly 0.5 to 1 ug RNA was reverse transcribed. The immunoSEQ assay covered 54 Vbeta and 13 Jbeta segments for CDR3. TCRdb passed the immunoSEQ multiplex PCR reads through MiXCR, listing each CDR3 protein once. The sample has roughly 200,000 distinct CDR3 sequences, under 97% seen once. The clonotype comes from a human donor with multiple sclerosis. The sample was CD4+ T cells from PBMCs.

The CDR3 sequence is CSARSLGTSNEKLFF. DNA for the CDR3: TGCAGTGCTAGATCACTCGGGACCTCTAATGAAAAACTGTTTTTT. The rearrangement links TRBV20-1 to TRBJ1-4; D is perhaps TRBD1 (5 bases). Between the trimmed V and J ends, which lost 2 bases and 3 bases, there was a span of 13 bases. The V gene's germline CDR1 is DFQATT and CDR2 SNEGSKA (reference sequence). This CDR3 spans 15 amino acids.